This TCR beta chain emerged from a study of T-cell memory formation after mild COVID-19. Study context: TCR clusters showed largely donor specificity.

The V segment lost 4 bases and the J segment 6 bases; nucleotides outside the gene matches: 2. The CDR3 is 13 residues long. Germline V gene data show CDR1 as SQVTM and CDR2 as ANQGSEA. TCRdb re-analysed the 5' RACE reads in MiXCR, keeping a single row per CDR3 protein. The data hold just under 150,000 distinct CDR3 sequences, with roughly 6.2% observed a single time. The chain joins TRBV29-1 to TRBJ1-6; 8 bases match TRBD1. The source of this sequence is an adult woman who had mild COVID-19 (a few samples of this study predate the infection). Cell type and time point are not known. The sequenced sample consisted of PBMCs or a T cell subset sorted from them (not recorded which). CDR3: CSVADRANSPLHF. In DNA, the CDR3 is TGCAGCGTTGCGGACAGGGCTAATTCACCCCTCCACTTT.